This note documents a single T cell receptor beta chain sequence. The CDR3 extends over 11 amino acids. Germline CDR1 reads MNHNS; CDR2 reads SASEGT. Trimming cost V 9 bases and J 4 bases, with 10 bases left between them. This entry is derived from a study of PD-1 blockade in classical Hodgkin lymphoma. TCRdb keeps only in-frame clones here, not all; method: immunoSEQ multiplex PCR. Of tens of thousands of clones listed, 85% to 90% are singletons. All patients relapsed after autologous stem cell transplantation, and brentuximab vedotin exposure varied. V and J are TRBV6-1 and TRBJ2-7, with D perhaps TRBD1 (5 bases). This TCR came from a human donor with classical Hodgkin lymphoma. The source material was peripheral blood mononuclear cells (PBMCs), sampled at baseline. The CDR3 loop reads CASDSQYEQYF. As DNA, the CDR3 is TGTGCCAGTGACAGTCAATACGAGCAGTACTTC.